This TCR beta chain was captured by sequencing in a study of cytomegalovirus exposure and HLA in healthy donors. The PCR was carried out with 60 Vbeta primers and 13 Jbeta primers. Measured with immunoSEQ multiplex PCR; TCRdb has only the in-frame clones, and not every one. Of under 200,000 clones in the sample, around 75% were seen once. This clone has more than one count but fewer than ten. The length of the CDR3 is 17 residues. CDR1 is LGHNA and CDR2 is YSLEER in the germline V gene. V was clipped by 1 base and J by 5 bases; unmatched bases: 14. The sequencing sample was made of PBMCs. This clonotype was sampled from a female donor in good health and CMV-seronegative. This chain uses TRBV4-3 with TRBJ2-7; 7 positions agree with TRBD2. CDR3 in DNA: TGCGCCAGCAGCCAAGGAAACAAGCGGGGAGGATCCGACGAGCAGTACTTC. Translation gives CASSQGNKRGGSDEQYF.